This T cell receptor (beta chain) emerged from a study of breast tumors, draining lymph nodes, adjacent tissues. Study results and caveats: Tumor TCR diversity was below lymph nodes but above nontumor tissue.

TCRdb ran MiXCR on the multiplex PCR reads and lists one entry per CDR3 protein. The sample records 290,000 or so distinct CDR3 sequences, around 31% being singletons. This clonotype came up many times. Its cognate antigen is unknown. Germline CDR1 and CDR2: SGHDT and YYEEEE. Trimming took off 0 bases at V and 8 bases at J, with 17 bases between the two ends. This CDR3 comprises 15 residues. Samples came from axillary lymph nodes draining the breast cancer. The V and J genes are TRBV5-6 and TRBJ1-2; the D is unclear. This TCR was sampled from a female donor with breast cancer. Some clones in this sample may be carry-over from other donors' samples. Sequenced: axillary lymph node tissue. This CDR3 is CASSLDSRLVGGYTF. CDR3 sequence (DNA): TGTGCCAGCAGCTTGGACAGTAGGTTGGTTGGCGGCTACACCTTC.